This T cell receptor (beta chain) was observed in a study of human T cells and chemical hapten exposure listed by TCRdb under 2021. Looking at the study overall: For sensitization, 2% DPC in acetone was applied to a roughly 2 cm by roughly 2 cm area of upper inner arm skin. Throughout the roughly 24-week study period, patients were also given weekly therapeutic DPC doses on the scalp. Patch tests used Finn chambers with 0.01% DPC on the upper back, scored after 6 days by International Contact Dermatitis Research Group standards. The mostly female patient cohort included alopecia areata with under or over 50% scalp involvement, alopecia totalis and alopecia universalis. The libraries were sequenced as a pool, and the TCR yield per sample differed mostly because of small variations in library volumes within the pool. Peripheral blood TCR repertoire changes were tracked in vivo in alopecia patients during primary and secondary sensitization to the hapten diphenylcyclopropenone (DPC). Blood samples were taken from patients before sensitization (week 0) and then at 2, 6 and about 24 weeks after DPC sensitization. Under 30 alopecia patients gave blood for TCR sequencing at one to four time points (pre-sensitization, 2, 6 and 24 weeks). Study-wide conclusions, independent of this receptor: Because all patients had alopecia, a presumed autoimmune disease, the immune response of the patients might differ from that of healthy individuals. Patch test score correlated positively with the number of PT1 expanded TCRs, reaching significance at thresholds 8, 16 and 32 but not at 4. No change with DPC sensitization was found in the number of TCRs above 1 in 1000 frequency, and no evidence of global repertoire structure alterations was found. Repeated subsampling changed both the strength of the expansion versus patch-test correlation and the threshold at which the correlation became significant. Significantly more large CDR3 similarity clusters were formed by expanded TCRs than by pre-sensitization or healthy control sets, consistent with antigen-driven responses.

The library relied on RACE. Data came from a NextSeq 500. During library preparation, unique molecular identifiers were attached to individual cDNA molecules so that TCRs could be counted quantitatively and reproducibly. Each blood RNA sample was used to sequence both TCR alpha and TCR beta chains. In the source study's methods: A median of about 100,000 TCRs per sample was observed, with a range of roughly 23,224 to 750,000. The Decombinator software suite was used to annotate the V, J and CDR3 of the TCR reads. Every sample was subsampled to the same number of TCRs (28,000) for the PS versus PT1 abundance plots. Expanded TCRs were defined as absent before sensitization and observed at least eight times at the 2-week time point. In TCRdb, the public reads were trimmed at Q25 with fastp and aligned with MiXCR, with productive beta chains retained. Records with the same CDR3 protein are collapsed into one entry carrying the most frequent genes and DNA. The V and J calls and clone size come from TCRdb's table, not from the authors' own analysis. The sample includes about 84,000 distinct CDR3 sequences, with 10% observed a single time. The leading ten clones occupy around 4.7% of the sample.

Details on this clonotype: What this receptor recognizes is not known. No qualities accompany the bases; no much larger clone lies one base away.

The intended sense of this specimen's time point label: patch test 2, 6 weeks after DPC sensitization. The intended sense of this specimen's treatment or condition label: therapeutic diphenylcyclopropenone sensitization with weekly scalp DPC. At every patch-test visit, the blood draw took place before the patch test was put on. Eligible patients were aged 18 to 70, diagnosed with alopecia, deemed suitable for DPC therapy, and excluded if pregnant. Total RNA was extracted from unfractionated whole blood that had been collected in Tempus Blood RNA tubes. V and J are truncated by 5 bases and 1 base respectively, leaving an intervening sequence of 11 bases. The CDR3, from cysteine to phenylalanine, totals 14 residues. Left in the record is the CDR3 DNA by itself, 42 bases read in frame from the first base.

The chain joins TRBV12-3 or TRBV12-4 to TRBJ1-1, and perhaps TRBD1 as D gene, on 5 matching bases. This specimen consisted of whole blood, obtained in connection with sensitization to the hapten diphenylcyclopropenone (DPC). This clonotype was obtained from a woman aged 50 to 60 with alopecia areata. Some clones in this sample may be carry-over from other donors' samples. The CDR3 protein is CASSPTGRNTEAFF. The sequence in DNA is TGTGCCAGCAGTCCCACGGGACGGAACACTGAAGCTTTCTTT.